Included here is one TCR beta chain sequence, with context. In terms of age and location, participants ranged from roughly 18 to 95 years and lived in around 22 US areas. As originally analysed: It was from reference gene primer amplification that nucleated cell counts were estimated. Assay: immunoSEQ multiplex PCR; the TCRdb copy retains only in-frame clones and omits some. That table furnishes V, J and clone size, whereas the DNA furnished D and trimming. The data show approximately 200,000 clones, with roughly 83% seen just once and about 9.6% held by the top ten. The entry originates in a study of blood T cell repertoires in COVID-19. Germline V gene lookup returns CDR1 LGHDT and CDR2 YNNKEL (reference sequence). Trimming shortened V by 4 bases and J by 5 bases, and 13 bases separated the two germline ends. This CDR3 region has 14 residues.

The J gene is TRBJ2-3, the V gene TRBV3-1 (or the pseudogene TRBV3-2); D ambiguous. The receptor comes from a woman aged 30 to 39 who had recovered from COVID-19. The sequenced sample was PBMCs or T cells enriched from blood (not recorded which). CDR3 sequence reads: CASSPSERGDTQYF. The CDR3, as DNA: TGTGCCAGCAGCCCCTCGGAACGAGGAGATACGCAGTATTTT.